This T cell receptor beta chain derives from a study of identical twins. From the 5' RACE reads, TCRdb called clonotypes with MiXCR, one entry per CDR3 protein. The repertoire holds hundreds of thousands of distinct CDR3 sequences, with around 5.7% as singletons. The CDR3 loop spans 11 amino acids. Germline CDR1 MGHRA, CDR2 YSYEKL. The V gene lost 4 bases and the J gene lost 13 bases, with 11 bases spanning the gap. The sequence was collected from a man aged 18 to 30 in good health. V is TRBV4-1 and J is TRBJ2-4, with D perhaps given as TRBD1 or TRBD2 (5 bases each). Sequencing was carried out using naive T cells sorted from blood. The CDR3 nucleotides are TGCGCCAGCAGCCGGGACGCCATCCAGTACTTC. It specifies CASSRDAIQYF.